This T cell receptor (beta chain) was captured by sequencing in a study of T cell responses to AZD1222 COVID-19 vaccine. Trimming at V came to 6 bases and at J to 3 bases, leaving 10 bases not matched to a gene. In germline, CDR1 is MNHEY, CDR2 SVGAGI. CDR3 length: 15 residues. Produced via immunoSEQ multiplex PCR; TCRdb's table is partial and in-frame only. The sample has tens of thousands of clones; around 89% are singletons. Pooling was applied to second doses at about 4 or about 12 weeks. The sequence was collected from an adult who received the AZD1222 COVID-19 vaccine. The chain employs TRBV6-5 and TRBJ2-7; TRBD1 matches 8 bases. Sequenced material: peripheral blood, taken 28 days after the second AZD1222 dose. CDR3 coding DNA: TGTGCCAGCAGCCGGGGGACAGGTAAAATCTACGAGCAGTACTTC. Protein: CASSRGTGKIYEQYF.